What follows are 15 T cell receptor beta chains derived from one specimen sequenced in a study of vaccination and CD4 T cells after COVID-19. Cultured CD4+ T cells had their DNA profiled by the Oncomine TCR Beta short-read assay. MiXCR, applied by TCRdb to the PCR reads, yields one record per CDR3 protein. The sample holds roughly 15,000 distinct CDR3 sequences, around three fifths seen once. Their target antigens are unknown. Regarding treatment: approximately 11-day PBMC culture with coronavirus spike peptide pools or control peptides (ViraFEST assay). The specimen sequenced was CD4+ T cells from blood, cultured in vitro. The source of these receptors is a human donor who had recovered from COVID-19.

The rearrangement links TRBV7-2 to TRBJ2-3; tentative D call: TRBD1 (6 bases). This CDR3 region has 15 residues. V lost 3 bases and J 0 bases, leaving 10 bases between the germline ends. Germline V gives CDR1 SGHTA, CDR2 FQGNSA. CDR3 nucleotides: TGTGCCAGCAGCTTCAGGGGTATGAGCACAGATACGCAGTATTTT. It encodes CASSFRGMSTDTQYF.

The V and J genes are TRBV6-1 and TRBJ2-7; 9 bases fit TRBD2. Germline CDR1 MNHNS, CDR2 SASEGT. CDR3 size: 14 residues. V was pared by 5 bases and J by 3 bases, with 5 bases of the junction left unmatched. The CDR3 region is CASSNSGGYYEQYF. The CDR3 bases are TGTGCCAGCAGTAATAGCGGGGGATACTACGAGCAGTACTTC.

V is TRBV28 and J is TRBJ2-2, with 8 bases identical to TRBD1. The CDR3 runs 17 residues. Trimming cost V 2 bases and J 4 bases; bases outside gene matches: 9. Looked up from germline, CDR1 is MDHEN and CDR2 is SYDVKM. CDR3 DNA sequence: TGTGCCAGCAGTTTAGGGCAGGGGGCGTTGAGCACCGGGGAGCTGTTTTTT. As protein: CASSLGQGALSTGELFF.

This chain joins TRBV28 and TRBJ2-1, with D maybe TRBD1 (6 bases). V shed 5 bases and J shed 4 bases, with 6 bases lying between them. The CDR3 runs 12 residues. Germline V gene lookup returns CDR1 MDHEN and CDR2 SYDVKM. The CDR3 loop is CASSGQYNEQFF. The CDR3 DNA sequence: TGTGCCAGCAGTGGACAGTACAATGAGCAGTTCTTC.

Only a few counts were recorded for this clonotype. CDR3 in amino acids: CSAKGLNTEAFF. The CDR3 coding sequence is TGCAGTGCCAAGGGTCTGAACACTGAAGCTTTCTTT. The V call is TRBV20-1, the J call TRBJ1-1, with no clear D. CDR1 is DFQATT, CDR2 SNEGSKA, per germline (reference sequence). The CDR3 is made up of 12 amino acids. V lost 6 bases to trimming and J lost 0 bases, with 8 bases between them.

The chain links TRBV7-9 to TRBJ1-2; 9 bases align to TRBD1. The germline CDR1 and CDR2 sequences are SEHNR and FQNEAQ (reference sequence). The length of the CDR3 is 14 residues. The J segment lost 5 bases and the V segment lost 5 bases, leaving 6 bases of the junction unmatched. The CDR3 coding sequence is TGTGCCAGCAGCCGAGGAGGACAGGGGTATGGCTACACCTTC. The encoded protein is CASSRGGQGYGYTF.

The rearrangement uses TRBV10-3 and TRBJ1-2, with 7 bases matching TRBD1. The V segment lost 3 bases and the J segment 5 bases; nucleotides outside the gene matches: 6. Germline V CDR1 and CDR2: ENHRY, SYGVKD. The CDR3 is made up of 14 amino acids. The CDR3, as DNA: TGTGCCATCAGTGACGAGGGACAGCTATATGGCTACACCTTC. Protein: CAISDEGQLYGYTF.

This clonotype was seen more than once but under ten times. The V and J genes are TRBV10-3 and TRBJ1-5; D unresolved. This CDR3 has 13 amino acids. Deletions cut 0 bases from V and 9 bases from J, with 9 bases between. The germline gives CDR1 ENHRY, CDR2 SYGVKD. CDR3 region: CAISESNGRPQHF. The CDR3 DNA reads as TGTGCCATCAGTGAGTCGAACGGGCGGCCCCAGCATTTT.

This clonotype was seen once. V usage is TRBV20-1 and J usage is TRBJ2-7; 8 nucleotides line up with TRBD1. With V trimmed by 5 bases and J by 5 bases, 11 bases remained unmatched. This CDR3 has 14 residues. Germline CDR1 DFQATT, CDR2 SNEGSKA (reference sequence). CDR3 nucleotides: TGCAGTGCTGCGAGACAGGGGTTTCTGGACGAGCAGTACTTC. Translating it yields CSAARQGFLDEQYF.

This clonotype was recorded a few times. V usage is TRBV20-1 and J usage is TRBJ1-5, with a possible D match to TRBD1 (5 bases). CDR1 DFQATT and CDR2 SNEGSKA come from the germline V gene (reference sequence). CDR3 length equals 15 residues. V lost 2 bases to trimming and J lost 1 base, with 12 bases between them. Here the CDR3 reads CSARSGEGSNQPQHF. CDR3 nucleotide sequence: TGCAGTGCTAGATCTGGGGAGGGGAGCAATCAGCCCCAGCATTTT.

This chain connects TRBV6-1 to TRBJ1-6; D unclear. From germline, CDR1 is MNHNS and CDR2 SASEGT. V was cut by 7 bases and J by 7 bases, with 14 bases left in between. This CDR3 has 14 amino acids. As DNA, the CDR3 is TGTGCCAGCACTCCCGGGCGCTTCAATTCACCCCTCCACTTT. It codes for CASTPGRFNSPLHF.

The V call is TRBV5-8, the J call TRBJ1-1; 8 bases line up with TRBD1. V lost 1 base and J lost 4; bases outside the gene matches: 3. Germline CDR1 SGHTS, CDR2 YDEGEE. The CDR3 extends over 14 amino acids. The CDR3 here is CASSLSGGVTEAFF. CDR3 nucleotides: TGTGCCAGCAGCTTGTCAGGGGGCGTCACTGAAGCTTTCTTT.

V usage is TRBV12-3 or TRBV12-4 and J usage is TRBJ1-2, with D possibly TRBD1 on 5 matching bases. The germline V and J ends were trimmed by 3 bases and 5 bases, with 19 bases remaining between them. The length of the CDR3 is 16 residues. CDR3 nucleotides: TGTGCCAGCAGTTTGGGGGTGGCTGAGATTGGATATGGCTACACCTTC. Its translation is CASSLGVAEIGYGYTF.

This sequence joins TRBV6-1 and TRBJ1-5; 7 nucleotides line up with TRBD1. Losses at the gene ends were 6 bases for V and 2 bases for J; bases not matched to a gene: 1. Germline assignment: CDR1 MNHNS and CDR2 SASEGT. The CDR3 is 13 amino acids. The CDR3 region is CASRGGGNQPQHF. DNA of the CDR3: TGTGCCAGCAGAGGGGGCGGCAATCAGCCCCAGCATTTT.

A few counts support this clonotype. V usage is TRBV7-3 and J usage is TRBJ2-3; D ambiguous. The CDR3 is 14 amino acids. The germline CDR1 and CDR2 sequences are SGHTA and FQGTGA. V lost 1 base and J 0 bases, leaving 5 bases between the germline ends. The CDR3 is CASSLSLSTDTQYF. CDR3 coding DNA: TGTGCCAGCAGCTTAAGTCTCAGCACAGATACGCAGTATTTT. The full variable domain, its missing parts supplied by reference TRBV7-3 and TRBJ2-3, is GAGVSQTPSNKVTEKGKYVELRCDPISGHTALYWYRQSLGQGPEFLIYFQGTGAADDSGLPNDRFFAVRPEGSVSTLKIQRTERGDSAVYLCASSLSLSTDTQYFGPGTRLTVL.